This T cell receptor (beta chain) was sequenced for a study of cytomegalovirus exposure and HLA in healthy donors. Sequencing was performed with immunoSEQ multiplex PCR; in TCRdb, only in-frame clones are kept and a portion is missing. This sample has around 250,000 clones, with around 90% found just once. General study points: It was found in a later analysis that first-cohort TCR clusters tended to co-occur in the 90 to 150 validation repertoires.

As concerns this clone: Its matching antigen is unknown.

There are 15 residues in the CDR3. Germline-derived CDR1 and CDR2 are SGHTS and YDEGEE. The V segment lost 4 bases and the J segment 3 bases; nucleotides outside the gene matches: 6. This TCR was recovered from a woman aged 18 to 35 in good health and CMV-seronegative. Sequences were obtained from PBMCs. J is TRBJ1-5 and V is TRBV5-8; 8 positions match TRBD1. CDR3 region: CASSKGQVTNQPQHF. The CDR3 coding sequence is TGTGCCAGCAGCAAGGGACAGGTGACCAATCAGCCCCAGCATTTT. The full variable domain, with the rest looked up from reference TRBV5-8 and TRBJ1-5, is EAGVTQSPTHLIKTRGQQATLRCSPISGHTSVYWYQQALGLGLQFLLWYDEGEERNRGNFPPRFSGRQFPNYSSELNVNALELEDSALYLCASSKGQVTNQPQHFGDGTRLSIL.